The clone carrying this T cell receptor beta chain appeared a few times. No antigen is known for it. Researchers sequenced unsorted PBMC DNA using ten immunoSEQ deep assay plates. Sequenced by immunoSEQ multiplex PCR; TCRdb stores in-frame clones only, minus some. The top ten clones hold more than 13% of a sample with some 96,000 clones, 40% to 55% of them seen once. These data belong to a study of shared clonotypes between healthy human individuals. Study-level results: Clonotype sharing among donors was expected to depend on sequencing depth.

Adult donors, all healthy and HIV-negative, had no recent acute infections or vaccinations. Caucasian adults residing in Nashville, Tennessee made up all the donors. Unmatched junction bases numbered 3, after V lost 5 bases and J lost 5 bases. Germline CDR1 SNHLY, CDR2 FYNNEI. CDR3 length equals 13 residues. This chain connects TRBV2 to TRBJ2-7; 10 bases match TRBD1. The sequencing input was PBMCs. This TCR was sampled from a middle-aged woman in good health. Some clones in this sample may be carry-over from other donors' samples. DNA of the CDR3: TGTGCCAGCAGTAGGGACAGGGGCGACGAGCAGTACTTC. It is translated as CASSRDRGDEQYF. The full variable domain, completed using reference TRBV2 and TRBJ2-7, is EPEVTQTPSHQVTQMGQEVILRCVPISNHLYFYWYRQILGQKVEFLVSFYNNEISEKSEIFDDQFSVERPDGSNFTLKIRSTKLEDSAMYFCASSRDRGDEQYFGPGTRLTVT.